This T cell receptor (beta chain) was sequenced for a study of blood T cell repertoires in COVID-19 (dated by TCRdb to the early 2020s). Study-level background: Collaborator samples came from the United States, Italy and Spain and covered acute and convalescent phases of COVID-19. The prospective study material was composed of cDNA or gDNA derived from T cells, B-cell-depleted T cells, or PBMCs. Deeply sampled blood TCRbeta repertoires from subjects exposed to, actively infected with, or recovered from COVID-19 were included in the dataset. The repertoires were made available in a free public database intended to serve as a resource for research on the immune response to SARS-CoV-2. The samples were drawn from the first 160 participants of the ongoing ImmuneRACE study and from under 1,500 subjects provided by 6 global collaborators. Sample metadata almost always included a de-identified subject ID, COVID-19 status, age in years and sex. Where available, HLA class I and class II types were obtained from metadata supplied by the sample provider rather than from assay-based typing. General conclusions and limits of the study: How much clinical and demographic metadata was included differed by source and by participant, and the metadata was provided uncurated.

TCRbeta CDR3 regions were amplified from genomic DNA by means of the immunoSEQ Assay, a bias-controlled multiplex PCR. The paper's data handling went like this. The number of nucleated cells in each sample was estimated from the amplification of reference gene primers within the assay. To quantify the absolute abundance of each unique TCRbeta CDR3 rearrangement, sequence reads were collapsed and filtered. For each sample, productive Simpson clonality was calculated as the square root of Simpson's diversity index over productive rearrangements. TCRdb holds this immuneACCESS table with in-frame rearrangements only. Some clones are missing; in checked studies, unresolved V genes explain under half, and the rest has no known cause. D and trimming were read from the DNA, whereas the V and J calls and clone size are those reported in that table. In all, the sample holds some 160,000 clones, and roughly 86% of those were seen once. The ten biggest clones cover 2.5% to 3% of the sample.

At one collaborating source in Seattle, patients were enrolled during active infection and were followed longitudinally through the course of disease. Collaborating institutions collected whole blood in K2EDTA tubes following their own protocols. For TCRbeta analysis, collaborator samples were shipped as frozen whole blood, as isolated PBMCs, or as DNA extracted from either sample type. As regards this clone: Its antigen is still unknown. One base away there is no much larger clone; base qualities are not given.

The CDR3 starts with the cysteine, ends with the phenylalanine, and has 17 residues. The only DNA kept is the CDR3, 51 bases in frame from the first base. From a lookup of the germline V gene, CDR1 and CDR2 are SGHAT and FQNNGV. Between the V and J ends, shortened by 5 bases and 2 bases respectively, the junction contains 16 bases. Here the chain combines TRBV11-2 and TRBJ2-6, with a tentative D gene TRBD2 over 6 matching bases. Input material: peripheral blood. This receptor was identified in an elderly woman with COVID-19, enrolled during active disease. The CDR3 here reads CASSPVGGSAGANVLTF. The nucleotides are TGTGCCAGCAGCCCGGTCGGGGGTAGCGCTGGGGCCAACGTCCTGACTTTC.